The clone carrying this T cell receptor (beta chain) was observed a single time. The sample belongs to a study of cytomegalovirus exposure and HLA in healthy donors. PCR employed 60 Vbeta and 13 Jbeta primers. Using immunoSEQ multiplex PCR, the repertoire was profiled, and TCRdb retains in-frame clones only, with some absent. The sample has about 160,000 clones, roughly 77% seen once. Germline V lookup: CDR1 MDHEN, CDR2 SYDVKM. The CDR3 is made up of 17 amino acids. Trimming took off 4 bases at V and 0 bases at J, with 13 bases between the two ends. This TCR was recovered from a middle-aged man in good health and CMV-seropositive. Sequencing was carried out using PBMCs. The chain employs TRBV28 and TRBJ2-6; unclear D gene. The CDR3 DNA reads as TGTGCCAGCAGTTACTACCGAGGATCCTCTGGGGCCAACGTCCTGACTTTC. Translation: CASSYYRGSSGANVLTF.